This TCR beta chain was documented in a study of blood T cells in healthy people across ages. Study findings and constraints: In older individuals, TCR beta diversity per million T cells was lower, falling roughly linearly with age.

There are a few counts of this clonotype. As yet, its antigen is unknown. Unmatched junction bases numbered 4, after V lost 2 bases and J lost 2 bases. The CDR3 spans 15 residues. Combining a sample-barcoded 5' primer with a J-beta primer mix, a second PCR ran for roughly 7 to 12 cycles. TCRdb fed the 5' RACE reads into MiXCR, producing one record per CDR3 protein. In the table there are 870,000 or so distinct CDR3 sequences, 29% of which are singletons. J is TRBJ2-3 and V is TRBV12-3 or TRBV12-4; 7 bases line up with TRBD2. The material sequenced was blood. This clonotype was sampled from a woman aged 80 or over in good health. CDR3 coding DNA: TGTGCCAGCAGTTTATGGGGGACTAACACAGATACGCAGTATTTT. The encoded protein is CASSLWGTNTDTQYF.